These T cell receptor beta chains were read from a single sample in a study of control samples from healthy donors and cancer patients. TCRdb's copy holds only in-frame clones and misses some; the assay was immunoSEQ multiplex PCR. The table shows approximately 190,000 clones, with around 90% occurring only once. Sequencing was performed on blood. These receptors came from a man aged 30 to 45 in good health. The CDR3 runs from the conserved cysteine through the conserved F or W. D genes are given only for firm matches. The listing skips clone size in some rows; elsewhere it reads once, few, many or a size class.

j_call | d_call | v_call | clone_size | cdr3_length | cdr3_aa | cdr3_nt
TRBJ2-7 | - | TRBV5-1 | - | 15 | CASSLGEGGAYEQYF | TGCGCCAGCAGCTTGGGGGAGGGGGGAGCCTACGAGCAGTACTTC
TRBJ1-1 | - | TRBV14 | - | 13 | CASSQAGWTEAFF | TGTGCCAGCAGCCAAGCGGGTTGGACTGAAGCTTTCTTT
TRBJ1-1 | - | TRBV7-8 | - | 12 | CASSLENSEAFF | TGTGCCAGCAGCTTAGAAAATAGTGAAGCTTTCTTT
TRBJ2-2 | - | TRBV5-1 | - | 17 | CASSPWDGPPNTGELFF | TGCGCCAGCAGCCCATGGGATGGCCCTCCGAACACCGGGGAGCTGTTTTTT
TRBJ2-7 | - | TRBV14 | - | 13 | CASRAGAEYEQYF | TGTGCCAGCCGGGCGGGGGCGGAGTACGAGCAGTACTTC
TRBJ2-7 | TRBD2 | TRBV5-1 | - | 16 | CASSPRLAGGLDEQYF | TGCGCCAGCAGCCCGAGACTAGCGGGGGGGCTCGACGAGCAGTACTTC
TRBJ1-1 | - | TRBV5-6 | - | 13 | CASSGAVNTEAFF | TGTGCCAGCAGCGGGGCTGTCAACACTGAAGCTTTCTTT
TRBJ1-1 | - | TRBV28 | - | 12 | CASSLAGAEAFF | TGTGCCAGCAGTTTAGCGGGGGCTGAAGCTTTCTTT
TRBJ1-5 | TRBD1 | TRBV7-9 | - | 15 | CASSLGQGSGQPQHF | TGTGCCAGCAGCTTAGGACAGGGGAGCGGTCAGCCCCAGCATTTT
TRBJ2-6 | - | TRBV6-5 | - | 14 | CASSDLRGANVLTF | TGTGCCAGCAGCGATTTGAGAGGGGCCAACGTCCTGACTTTC
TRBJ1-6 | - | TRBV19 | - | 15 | CASTPMTGVNSPLHF | TGTGCCAGTACCCCAATGACGGGGGTTAATTCACCCCTCCACTTT
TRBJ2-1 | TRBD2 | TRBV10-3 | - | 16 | CATARGSGGPYNEQFF | TGTGCCACCGCTAGGGGTAGCGGGGGACCCTACAATGAGCAGTTCTTC
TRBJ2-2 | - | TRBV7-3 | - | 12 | CASRPGSGELFF | TGTGCCAGCAGGCCAGGGTCCGGGGAGCTGTTTTTT
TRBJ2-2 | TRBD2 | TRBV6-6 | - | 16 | CASSRLAGKNTGELFF | TGTGCCAGCAGTCGACTAGCGGGCAAGAACACCGGGGAGCTGTTTTTT
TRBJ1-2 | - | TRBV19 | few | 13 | CASSPQGPYGYTF | TGTGCCAGTAGTCCACAGGGTCCCTATGGCTACACCTTC
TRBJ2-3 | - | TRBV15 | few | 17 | CATSSALGDISTDTQYF | TGCGCCACCAGCTCCGCTCTGGGAGATATTAGCACAGATACGCAGTATTTT
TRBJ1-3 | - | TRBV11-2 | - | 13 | CASSLEREYTIYF | TGTGCCAGCAGCTTAGAAAGGGAATACACCATATATTTT
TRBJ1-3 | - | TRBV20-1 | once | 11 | CSAEERNTIYF | TGCAGTGCCGAAGAAAGGAACACCATATATTTT
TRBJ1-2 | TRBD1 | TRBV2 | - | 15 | CASRRDRPAFYGYTF | TGTGCCAGCAGAAGGGACAGGCCCGCCTTCTATGGCTACACCTTC
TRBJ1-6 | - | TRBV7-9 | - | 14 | CASSFSGVDSPLHF | TGTGCCAGCAGCTTTTCAGGGGTGGATTCACCCCTCCACTTT
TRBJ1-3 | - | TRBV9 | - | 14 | CASSVGQNGNTIYF | TGTGCCAGCAGCGTAGGACAGAATGGAAACACCATATATTTT
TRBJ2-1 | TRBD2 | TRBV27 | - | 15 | CASSSGGADYNEQFF | TGTGCCAGCAGTTCCGGGGGGGCCGACTACAATGAGCAGTTCTTC
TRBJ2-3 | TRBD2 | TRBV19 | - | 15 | CASSLTSDYTDTQYF | TGTGCCAGTAGCCTAACTAGCGACTACACAGATACGCAGTATTTT